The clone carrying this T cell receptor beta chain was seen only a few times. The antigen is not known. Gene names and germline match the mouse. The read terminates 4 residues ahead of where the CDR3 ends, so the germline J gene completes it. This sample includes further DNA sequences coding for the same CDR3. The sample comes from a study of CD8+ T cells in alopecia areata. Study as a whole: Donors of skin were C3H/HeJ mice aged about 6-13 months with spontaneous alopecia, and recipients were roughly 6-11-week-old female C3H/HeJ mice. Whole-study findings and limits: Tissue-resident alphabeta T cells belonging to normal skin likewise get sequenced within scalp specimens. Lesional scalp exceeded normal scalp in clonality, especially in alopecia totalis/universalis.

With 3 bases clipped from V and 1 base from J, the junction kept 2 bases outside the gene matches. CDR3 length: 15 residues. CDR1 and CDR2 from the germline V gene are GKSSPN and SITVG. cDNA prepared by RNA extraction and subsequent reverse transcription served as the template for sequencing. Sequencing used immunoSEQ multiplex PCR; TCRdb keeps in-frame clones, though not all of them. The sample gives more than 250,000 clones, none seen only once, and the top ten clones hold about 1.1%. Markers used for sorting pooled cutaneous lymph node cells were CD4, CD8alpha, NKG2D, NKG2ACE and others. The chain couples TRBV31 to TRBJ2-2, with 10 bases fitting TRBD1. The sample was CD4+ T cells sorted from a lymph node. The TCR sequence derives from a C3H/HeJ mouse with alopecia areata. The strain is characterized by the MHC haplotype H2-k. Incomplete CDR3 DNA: TGTGCCTGGAGCCGGGACAGGGGAAACACCGGG. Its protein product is CAWSRDRGNTG. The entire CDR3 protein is CAWSRDRGNTGQLYF.